This T cell receptor (beta chain) was recovered during a study of cytomegalovirus exposure and HLA in healthy donors listed by TCRdb under 2017. A note on the overall study: An earlier analysis of several hundred of the donors reported about 290 Gb of sequence data and roughly 100 million unique TCR beta sequences from some 180 million T cells. The T cell repertoires of roughly 660 subjects were profiled by immunosequencing and related to cytomegalovirus serostatus. In an earlier analysis of roughly 600 of the donors, high-throughput TCR beta sequencing was used to judge whether each TCR beta V gene segment behaved as functional or pseudogenic. A handful of DR-DQ haplotypes were handled as single units for association and clustering because linkage in the cohort was strong. Class I and class II HLA loci were covered by the typing at four-digit resolution. To study patterns of TCR occurrence, a later analysis re-analyzed previously published TCR beta repertoires from around 700 donors and added high-resolution HLA genotyping. Typing coverage varied by locus: about 620-630 donors for A, B, C, DRB1 and DQB1; approximately 520 for DQA1; approximately 610 for DPA1; around 490 for DPB1. Besides the first cohort of some 670 subjects, a separate validation cohort made up of roughly 120 different subjects was used. In the later analysis, no new phenotypic data were used to find candidate immune exposures; instead, reliance was placed on TCR beta sequences and their occurrence across donors. Among about 410 genotyped donors of the cohort, an average of approximately 240,000 unique TCR beta nucleotide sequences was sequenced per donor, of which about 18% were non-productive. A later genetic analysis used genome-wide SNP genotypes for about 55% of the 666 donors, treating that subset as a discovery cohort. Donor age, sex, ethnicity and CMV serostatus were compiled together with the repertoire data. To predict cytomegalovirus infection status, the study brought together high-throughput TCR immunosequencing, statistical association of individual TCRs with disease status, and machine learning. The study was designed to test whether signatures of past pathogen exposure could be identified by cataloging public T cell receptors. Of the 350 to 450 genotyped donors, roughly 80% were placed in the genetic ancestry cluster associated with self-reported Caucasian donors. Every repertoire in the discovery cohort had been generated on one and the same sequencing platform. About 320 gigabases of sequencing data and 70 million to 85 million unique TCR sequences were included in an early release covering 500 to 750 HLA-typed donors. Overall study results and their limits: Some IMGT-functional V segments, including TRBV6-2 and TRBV6-3, could not be distinguished by the 87-base-pair reads and were therefore excluded. A later analysis associated 16,951 TCR beta sequences with specific HLA alleles at a false discovery rate of 0.05. A later genetic analysis reported fewer N-insertions in productive TCRs among donors in an Asian-associated ancestry cluster than the approximately 670-donor mean. A later analysis found that TCR association rates varied across HLA loci, with DRB1 alleles showing the most associated TCRs and HLA-C alleles the fewest. A further reported finding was that TCR beta sequences accurately predicted the HLA-A and HLA-B alleles for most subjects in the first cohort. When HLA alleles, especially DR and DQ, strongly co-occurred, TCR associations were difficult to assign to individual alleles. According to a later analysis, most CMV-associated TCR beta chains appeared to be HLA-restricted, and the HLA associations seemed to be driven largely by CMV exposure. The study listed 150 to 200 TCR beta chains as associated with cytomegalovirus. About 17 rarely observed V segments, including chromosome 9 orphons, were excluded from the earlier analysis of several hundred of the donors because counts were too low. Sequencing depth was assumed to be roughly uniform across donors in the presence/absence analyses, though that assumption may not hold. This cohort had only TCR beta chains sequenced, and the lack of alpha or paired-chain data limited which features could be detected. The classifier was reported to diagnose cytomegalovirus status with high specificity and sensitivity in both the original cohort and the validation cohort. A cluster of highly shared sequence variants was judged likely to be a technical artifact of the sequencing pipeline. In vitro tests confirmed that a few of the cytomegalovirus-associated TCR beta chains recognize cytomegalovirus antigens. Because HLA typing was missing for some donors at each locus, association tests included only the typed subset. In a later analysis, HLA-associated TCR beta chains showed more clonal expansion and lower generation probabilities than non-associated chains that were equally common. The only immune exposure information available for the cohort was CMV serostatus. A later genetic analysis associated a missense DCLRE1C variant with V-gene and J-gene trimming of TCR beta chains, and an independent cohort replicated the association. In an earlier analysis of around 600 of the donors, most TCR beta V segments appeared in productive rearrangements about 90% or about 30% of the time, broadly matching IMGT annotations. Across donors, most TCR sequences were observed very rarely, whereas some public TCRs were present in many individuals. Linkage disequilibrium might explain the correlated functional status among segregating V segments, but an unknown experimental factor could not be ruled out. The authors suggested that the approach could potentially be extended to other disease states and immunological phenotypes. Several of the top co-occurrence clusters appeared to be linked to parvovirus B19, influenza, CMV and Epstein-Barr virus, according to a later analysis.

As regards this clone: Its specific antigen is unknown. Base-call qualities are not available, and no considerably larger clone is one nucleotide away.

V gives up 7 bases and J gives up 1 base, and the segment between their germline ends measures 13 bases. As encoded in the germline V gene, CDR1 is SGHRS while CDR2 is YFSETQ. The CDR3 contains 14 residues, cysteine and phenylalanine counted. The retained sequence is limited to the CDR3, 42 bases, with the frame set at the first base. The cohort consisted of 600 to 750 healthy bone marrow donors. All cohort members were sampled while nominally healthy, although unrecorded immune exposures were likely present. The donor tested CMV seronegative and was one of the 352 seronegative cohort members. Every donor gave a peripheral blood sample, and the peripheral blood mononuclear cells from that sample were used for TCR beta sequencing. Genomic DNA extraction from the blood cell samples was performed with the Qiagen DNeasy Blood Extraction Kit. Libraries were built with the immunoSEQ multiplex PCR assay. For the multiplex PCR, a mixture combining 60 forward primers for TCR Vbeta segments and 13 reverse primers for TCR Jbeta segments was used. Amplification of the CDR3 region of rearranged TCR beta genes was performed with a multiplex PCR assay on genomic DNA. The Illumina HiSeq System was used to sequence the amplified TCR beta libraries as 87-base-pair reads. In the authors' own workflow: A later analysis tallied tens of millions of unique TCR beta chains across the approximately 670 repertoires, and approximately 12 million of those chains were shared by two or more donors. A nearest-neighbor algorithm error-corrected the raw reads and collapsed the reads into unique sequences, merging closely related sequences to remove PCR and sequencing errors. Alignment of CDR3 sequences to IMGT reference sequences was used to assign V, D and J gene segments. For a sequence to be retained, at least a six-nucleotide match to both a V gene segment and a J gene segment was required. Rearrangements were called productive when the CDR3 lacked stop codons and stayed in frame with V and J; all others were non-productive. Following IMGT convention, CDR3 was defined as the stretch from the second conserved V-encoded cysteine up to the conserved J-encoded phenylalanine. In an earlier analysis of more than 550 of the donors, sequences lacking an unambiguous match to a single V gene segment were excluded. In an earlier analysis of roughly 600 of the donors, a V segment was called functional when productive rearrangements were above 56.7%, and segregating when the standard deviation between donors exceeded 5%. A statistical classification framework was built for diagnosing cytomegalovirus status from the catalog of TCR beta chain sequences. In a later analysis, TCR nucleotide sequences were compared against IMGT/GENE-DB human TR gene sequences so that V and J genes could be assigned. A later analysis assigned CDR3 sequences and most-parsimonious VDJ recombination scenarios with the TCRdist pipeline. A later analysis defined each TCR beta chain by its CDR3 amino acid sequence plus V-gene family, and excluded reads lacking a unique V-gene family. In a later analysis, some 600 highly shared, low-generation-probability nucleotide sequences were removed to address suspected cross-contamination and a sequencing artifact. For each public chain, a later analysis derived a clonal expansion index from normalized ranks of inferred template counts within each repertoire. In a later analysis, generation probabilities were computed using a VDJ recombination model fitted to out-of-frame rearrangements, and the results were checked against IGoR. A later analysis scored TCR-TCR, TCR-HLA and TCR-CMV co-occurrence with hypergeometric tests, applying a repertoire-size bias correction to TCR pairs. To estimate false discovery rates, a later analysis permuted the HLA or CMV assignments 20 times. In a later analysis, co-occurring TCRs were grouped using DBSCAN, and TCRdist sequence similarity was added for clustering within HLA-allele-positive subsets. For co-occurrence clustering, repertoires with fewer than 30,000 or more than 120,000 public chains were excluded, along with 5 or 6 repertoires with anomalous nucleotide sharing. This is the immuneACCESS table as TCRdb keeps it, with only in-frame sequences that have V and J called. A part of the clones is gone; compared with another copy, unresolved V genes explain less than half, and the rest is unexplained. The DNA was the basis for D and trimming; V, J and clone size are from that table. The sample contains around 150,000 clones, 80% of them found a single time. Under 6% of the sample belongs to the ten largest clones.

Sequencing was done on a sample of PBMCs. The chain uses TRBV5-1 and TRBJ2-3; the D gene lacks a confident call. This TCR derives from a man under 40 in good health and CMV-seronegative. Here is the DNA: TGCGCCAGCCATGACGGTGGAGGCACAGATACGCAGTATTTT. Its coded protein is CASHDGGGTDTQYF.